What follows describes a single T cell receptor beta chain. Antigen unknown. The assay was immunoSEQ multiplex PCR, and TCRdb's table has in-frame clones only and misses some. The sample contains about 150,000 clones, 85% to 90% of which appear only once. The data were taken from a study of T cell responses to AZD1222 COVID-19 vaccine. Findings and caveats of the study: Spike-specific TCR depth and breadth grew after two AZD1222 doses.

Germline V lookup: CDR1 MDHEN, CDR2 SYDVKM. This CDR3 contains 17 residues. Deletions cut 6 bases from V and 4 bases from J, with 21 bases between. Source: peripheral blood, taken 28 days after the second AZD1222 dose. The receptor comes from an adult who received the AZD1222 COVID-19 vaccine. The rearrangement uses TRBV28 and TRBJ2-2; D gene unclear. CDR3 DNA: TGTGCCAGCAGCCCTAGTGACCCCGTCTCCCTCACCGGGGAGCTGTTTTTT. Its translation: CASSPSDPVSLTGELFF.